This TCR beta chain was sequenced for a study of blood T cell repertoires in COVID-19. Study in general: The samples span acute and convalescent COVID-19 from the United States, Italy and Spain. Nucleic acid was either cDNA or gDNA, and it came from T cells, B-cell-depleted T cells, or PBMCs.

Original analysis: Nucleated cell number was recorded as an estimate derived from reference gene primer amplification. This table comes from immunoSEQ multiplex PCR, and its TCRdb copy is limited to in-frame clones, with some not included. V and J calls and clone size are copied from that table; D and trimming were computed from the DNA. The data show about 240,000 clones, about 88% seen once. This CDR3 has 12 amino acids. V was clipped by 2 bases and J by 9 bases; unmatched bases: 3. The sequencing sample was made of peripheral blood. V usage is TRBV12-3 or TRBV12-4 and J usage is TRBJ1-1, with 7 bases lining up with TRBD1. This receptor was obtained from a woman between 40 and 55 years old who had recovered from COVID-19. In DNA form, the CDR3 reads TGTGCCAGCAGTTTACAGGGGGGTCAAGCTTTCTTT. Its translation: CASSLQGGQAFF.